The rows below give T cell receptor beta chains drawn from one sample of a study of OX40 agonist ivuxolimab in advanced cancers. Profiled with immunoSEQ multiplex PCR; TCRdb holds only in-frame clones, not every one. The data hold tens of thousands of clones, with 75% to 90% observed a single time. Here the sequenced sample was CD4+ or CD8+ T cells sorted from blood, taken in a trial of the OX40 agonist ivuxolimab. The receptor set was obtained from an adult with an advanced solid tumor such as melanoma, head and neck, liver or kidney cancer. Both conserved end residues are part of each CDR3. Each record gives: V gene, J gene, D gene, CDR3 DNA, CDR3 protein. The D gene is left open where the match is weak.

V: TRBV4-1; J: TRBJ2-2; D: NA; DNA: TGCGCCAGCAGCCAAGATCCACAGTACACCGGGGAGCTGTTTTTT; CDR3: CASSQDPQYTGELFF
V: TRBV6-1; J: TRBJ1-2; D: NA; DNA: TGTGCCAGCAGTGTTGGCTACACCTTC; CDR3: CASSVGYTF
V: TRBV6-1; J: TRBJ2-3; D: TRBD2; DNA: TGTGCCAGCAGTCAACGGGACTACCTCACAGATACGCAGTATTTT; CDR3: CASSQRDYLTDTQYF
V: TRBV6-1; J: TRBJ1-1; D: NA; DNA: TGTGCCAGCAGGGTCGGATCCCACACTGAAGCTTTCTTT; CDR3: CASRVGSHTEAFF
V: TRBV29-1; J: TRBJ1-5; D: NA; DNA: TGCAGCGTTGGGTGGAGCAATCAGCCCCAGCATTTT; CDR3: CSVGWSNQPQHF
V: TRBV10-2; J: TRBJ1-3; D: NA; DNA: TGCGCCAGCAGTGAAAGTCTGGGGACACCTAGACGGGCGGCTGGAAACACCATATATTTT; CDR3: CASSESLGTPRRAAGNTIYF
V: TRBV6-4; J: TRBJ1-6; D: TRBD1; DNA: TGTGCCAGCAGGGGACAGGGGAGCTCCTATAATTCACCCCTCCACTTT; CDR3: CASRGQGSSYNSPLHF
V: TRBV7-9; J: TRBJ1-5; D: NA; DNA: TGTGCCAGCAGCCCGCTAGGGGCTAGCAATCAGCCCCAGCATTTT; CDR3: CASSPLGASNQPQHF
V: TRBV6-5; J: TRBJ1-1; D: NA; DNA: TGTGCCAGCAGTTACAGCCAAGGGGTGAACACTGAAGCTTTCTTT; CDR3: CASSYSQGVNTEAFF
V: TRBV28; J: TRBJ2-5; D: TRBD2; DNA: TGTGCCAGCAGTTTAAAAAGCTTGGGACTAGCGGGAGTATCAGAGACCCAGTACTTC; CDR3: CASSLKSLGLAGVSETQYF